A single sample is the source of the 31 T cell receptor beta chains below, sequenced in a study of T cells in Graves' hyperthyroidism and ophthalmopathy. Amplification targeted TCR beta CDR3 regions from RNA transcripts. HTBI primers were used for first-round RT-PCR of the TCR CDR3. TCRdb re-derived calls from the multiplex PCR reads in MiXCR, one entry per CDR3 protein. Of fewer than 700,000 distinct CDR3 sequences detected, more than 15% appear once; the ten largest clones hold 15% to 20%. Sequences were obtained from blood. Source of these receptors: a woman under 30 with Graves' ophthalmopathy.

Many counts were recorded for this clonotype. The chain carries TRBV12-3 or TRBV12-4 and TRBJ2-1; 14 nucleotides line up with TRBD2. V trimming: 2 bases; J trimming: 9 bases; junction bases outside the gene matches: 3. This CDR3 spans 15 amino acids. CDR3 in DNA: TGTGCCAGCAGTTTACGACTAGCGGGGGGGACTGAGCAGTTCTTC. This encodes CASSLRLAGGTEQFF.

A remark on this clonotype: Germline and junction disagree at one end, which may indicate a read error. CDR3 nucleotides: TGTGCCAGCAGTGACAGGGATGCCTCCTACAATGAGCAGTTATTC. Protein product: CASSDRDASYNEQLF. This chain connects TRBV12-3 or TRBV12-4 to TRBJ2-1, with 7 bases identical to TRBD1. This CDR3 is 15 amino acids long.

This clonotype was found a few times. CDR3 amino acids: CASTLGRARGYTF. The CDR3 DNA reads as TGTGCCAGCACCCTTGGTAGGGCGCGTGGCTACACCTTC. The chain employs TRBV5-4 and TRBJ1-2; no definite D call. Trimming removed 6 bases at V and 7 bases at J, with 16 bases between. Germline assignment: CDR1 SGHNT and CDR2 YYREEE (reference sequence). This CDR3 region has 13 residues.

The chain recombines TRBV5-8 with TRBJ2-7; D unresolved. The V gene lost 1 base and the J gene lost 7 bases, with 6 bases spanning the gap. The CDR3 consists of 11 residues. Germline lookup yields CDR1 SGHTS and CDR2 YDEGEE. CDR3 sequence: CASSLLREQYF. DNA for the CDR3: TGTGCCAGCAGCTTGTTGAGAGAGCAGTACTTC.

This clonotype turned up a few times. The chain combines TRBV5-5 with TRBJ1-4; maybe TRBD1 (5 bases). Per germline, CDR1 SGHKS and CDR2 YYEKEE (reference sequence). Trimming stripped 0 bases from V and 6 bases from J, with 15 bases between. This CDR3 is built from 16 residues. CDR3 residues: CASSLGAGTLDEKLFF. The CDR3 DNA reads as TGTGCCAGCAGCTTGGGTGCGGGGACCTTGGATGAAAAACTGTTTTTT.

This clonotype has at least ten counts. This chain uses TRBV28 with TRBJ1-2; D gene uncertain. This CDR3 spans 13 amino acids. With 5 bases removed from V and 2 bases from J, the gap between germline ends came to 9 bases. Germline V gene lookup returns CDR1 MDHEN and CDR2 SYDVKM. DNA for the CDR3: TGTGCCAGCAGTCTAGTGGGGAACTATGGCTACACCTTC. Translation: CASSLVGNYGYTF.

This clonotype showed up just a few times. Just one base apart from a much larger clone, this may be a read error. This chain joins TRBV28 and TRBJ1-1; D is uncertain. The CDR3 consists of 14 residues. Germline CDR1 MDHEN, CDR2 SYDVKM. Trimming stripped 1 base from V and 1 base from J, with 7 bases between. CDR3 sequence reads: CASSLFPRNTEAFF. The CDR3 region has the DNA TGTGCCAGCAGTTTATTCCCCAGGAACACTGAAGCTTTCTTT.

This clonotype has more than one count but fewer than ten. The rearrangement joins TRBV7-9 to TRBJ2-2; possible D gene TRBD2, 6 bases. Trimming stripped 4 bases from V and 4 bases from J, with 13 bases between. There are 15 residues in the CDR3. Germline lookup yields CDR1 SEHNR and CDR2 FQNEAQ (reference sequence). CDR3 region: CASSSTGAGTGELFF. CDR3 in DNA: TGTGCCAGCAGCTCCACAGGAGCGGGCACCGGGGAGCTGTTTTTT.

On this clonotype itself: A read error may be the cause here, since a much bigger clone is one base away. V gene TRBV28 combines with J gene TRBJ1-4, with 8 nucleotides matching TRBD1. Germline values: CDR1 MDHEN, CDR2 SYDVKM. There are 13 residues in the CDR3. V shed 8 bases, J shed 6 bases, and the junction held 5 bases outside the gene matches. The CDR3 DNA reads TGTGCCAGCGGGGCAGGGGGCTATGAAAAACTGTTTTTT. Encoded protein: CASGAGGYEKLFF. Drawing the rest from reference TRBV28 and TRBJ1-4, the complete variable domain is DVKVTQSSRYLVKRTGEKVFLECVQDMDHENMFWYRQDPGLGLRLIYFSYDVKMKEKGDIPEGYSVSREKKERFSLILESASTNQTSMYLCASGAGGYEKLFFGSGTQLSVL.

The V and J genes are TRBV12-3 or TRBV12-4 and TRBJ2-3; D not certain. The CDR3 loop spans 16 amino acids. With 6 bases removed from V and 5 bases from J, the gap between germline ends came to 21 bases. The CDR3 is CASSPHPSRAGDTQYF. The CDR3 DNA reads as TGTGCCAGCAGCCCTCACCCGAGCCGGGCTGGAGATACGCAGTATTTT.

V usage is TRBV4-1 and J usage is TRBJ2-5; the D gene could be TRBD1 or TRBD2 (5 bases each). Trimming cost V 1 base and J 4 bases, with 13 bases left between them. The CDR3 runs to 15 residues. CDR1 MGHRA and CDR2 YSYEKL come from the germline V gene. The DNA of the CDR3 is TGCGCCAGCAGCCAAGTTGGCCGGGGCATAGAGACCCAGTACTTC. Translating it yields CASSQVGRGIETQYF.

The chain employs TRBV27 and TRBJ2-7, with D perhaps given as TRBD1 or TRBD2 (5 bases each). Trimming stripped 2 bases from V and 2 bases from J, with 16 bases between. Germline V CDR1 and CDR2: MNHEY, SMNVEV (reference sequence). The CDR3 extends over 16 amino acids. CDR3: CASSLNRDEGPYEQYF. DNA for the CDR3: TGTGCCAGCAGTTTAAATAGGGATGAGGGGCCCTACGAGCAGTACTTC.

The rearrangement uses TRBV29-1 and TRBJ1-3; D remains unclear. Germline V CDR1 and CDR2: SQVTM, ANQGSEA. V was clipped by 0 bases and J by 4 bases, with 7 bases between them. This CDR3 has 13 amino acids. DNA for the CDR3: TGCAGCGTTGAAGATCTGGACGGAAACACCATATATTTT. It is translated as CSVEDLDGNTIYF. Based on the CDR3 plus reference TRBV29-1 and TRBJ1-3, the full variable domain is SAVISQKPSRDICQRGTSLTIQCQVDSQVTMMFWYRQQPGQSLTLIATANQGSEATYESGFVIDKFPISRPNLTFSTLTVSNMSPEDSSIYLCSVEDLDGNTIYFGEGSWLTVV.

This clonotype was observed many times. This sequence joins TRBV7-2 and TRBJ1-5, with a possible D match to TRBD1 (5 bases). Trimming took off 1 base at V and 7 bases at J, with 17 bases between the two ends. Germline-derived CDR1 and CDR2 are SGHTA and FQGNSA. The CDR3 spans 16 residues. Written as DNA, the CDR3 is TGTGCCAGCAGCTTAGAAGGGCGGGGGATCAGCCAGCCCCAGCATTTT. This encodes CASSLEGRGISQPQHF.

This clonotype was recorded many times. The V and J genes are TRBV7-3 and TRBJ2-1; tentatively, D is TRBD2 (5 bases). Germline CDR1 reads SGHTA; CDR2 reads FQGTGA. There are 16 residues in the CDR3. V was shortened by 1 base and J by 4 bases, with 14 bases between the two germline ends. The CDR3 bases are TGTGCCAGCAGCTTAAGTACATCCCCGGGATACAATGAGCAGTTCTTC. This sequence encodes CASSLSTSPGYNEQFF. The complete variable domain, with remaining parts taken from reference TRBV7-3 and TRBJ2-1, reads GAGVSQTPSNKVTEKGKYVELRCDPISGHTALYWYRQSLGQGPEFLIYFQGTGAADDSGLPNDRFFAVRPEGSVSTLKIQRTERGDSAVYLCASSLSTSPGYNEQFFGPGTRLTVL.

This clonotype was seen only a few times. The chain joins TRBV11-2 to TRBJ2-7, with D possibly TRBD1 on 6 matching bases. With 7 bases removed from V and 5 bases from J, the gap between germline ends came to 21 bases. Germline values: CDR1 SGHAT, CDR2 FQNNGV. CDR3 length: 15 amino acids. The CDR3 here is CASTVGADSYDEQYF. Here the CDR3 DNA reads TGTGCCAGCACCGTGGGGGCGGATTCGTATGACGAGCAGTACTTC.

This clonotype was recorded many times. The CDR3 sequence is CASSPLGLAHEQYF. DNA of the CDR3: TGTGCCAGCTCACCGTTGGGACTAGCCCACGAGCAGTACTTC. The chain uses TRBV18 and TRBJ2-7; 9 bases are a match to TRBD2. CDR3 size: 14 residues. The germline CDR1 and CDR2 sequences are KGHSH and LQKENI. The junction had 5 bases not matched to a gene; V was cut back by 3 bases and J by 5 bases.

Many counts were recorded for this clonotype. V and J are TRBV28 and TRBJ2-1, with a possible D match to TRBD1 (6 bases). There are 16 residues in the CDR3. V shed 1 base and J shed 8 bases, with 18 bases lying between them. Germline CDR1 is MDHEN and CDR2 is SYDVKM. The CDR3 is CASSLYLRTVFDEQFF. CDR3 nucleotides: TGTGCCAGCAGTTTATACCTCCGGACAGTTTTCGATGAGCAGTTCTTC.

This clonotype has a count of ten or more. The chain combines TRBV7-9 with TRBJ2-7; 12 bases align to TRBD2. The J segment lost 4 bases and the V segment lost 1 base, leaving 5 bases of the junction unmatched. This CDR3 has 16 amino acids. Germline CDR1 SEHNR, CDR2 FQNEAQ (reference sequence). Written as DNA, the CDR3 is TGTGCCAGCAGCTTAGGGACTAGCGGGACCCTTTACGAGCAGTACTTC. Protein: CASSLGTSGTLYEQYF.

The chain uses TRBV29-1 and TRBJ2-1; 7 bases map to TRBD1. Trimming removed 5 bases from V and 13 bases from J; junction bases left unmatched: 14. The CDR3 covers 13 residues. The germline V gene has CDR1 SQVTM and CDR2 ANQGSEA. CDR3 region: CSVRGRGCVGQFF. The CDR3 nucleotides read TGCAGCGTTCGGGGCAGGGGGTGTGTCGGTCAGTTCTTC.

The DNA for the CDR3 is TGCAGCGTTGGACAGGGTGGAAACACCATATATTTT. Protein product: CSVGQGGNTIYF. The chain recombines TRBV29-1 with TRBJ1-3; 7 bases are a match to TRBD1. Per the germline V gene, CDR1 is SQVTM and CDR2 is ANQGSEA. This CDR3 is built from 12 residues. The junction had 0 bases not matched to a gene; V was cut back by 4 bases and J by 3 bases.

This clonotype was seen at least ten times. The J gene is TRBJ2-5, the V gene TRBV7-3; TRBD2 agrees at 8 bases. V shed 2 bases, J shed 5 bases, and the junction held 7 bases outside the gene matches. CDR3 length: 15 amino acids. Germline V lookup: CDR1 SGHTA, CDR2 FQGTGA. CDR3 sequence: CASSLGHSGGETQYF. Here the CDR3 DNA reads TGTGCCAGCAGCTTAGGCCACAGCGGGGGCGAGACCCAGTACTTC.

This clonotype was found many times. The CDR3 nucleotides read TGTGCCAGCAGTTCACCGACGGGATTGTTCTACAATGAGCAGTTCTTC. This gives the protein CASSSPTGLFYNEQFF. The rearrangement links TRBV27 to TRBJ2-1; TRBD2 is a possible D gene (5 bases). V lost 4 bases and J lost 3, with 16 bases in between. Germline values: CDR1 MNHEY, CDR2 SMNVEV (reference sequence). CDR3 length equals 16 residues.

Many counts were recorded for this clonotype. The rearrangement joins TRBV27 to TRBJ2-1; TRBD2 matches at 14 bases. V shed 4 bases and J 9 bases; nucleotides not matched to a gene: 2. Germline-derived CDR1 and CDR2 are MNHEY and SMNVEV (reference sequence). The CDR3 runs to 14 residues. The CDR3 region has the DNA TGTGCCAGCAGTTCGGGACTAGCGGGGGCTGAGCAGTTCTTC. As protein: CASSSGLAGAEQFF.

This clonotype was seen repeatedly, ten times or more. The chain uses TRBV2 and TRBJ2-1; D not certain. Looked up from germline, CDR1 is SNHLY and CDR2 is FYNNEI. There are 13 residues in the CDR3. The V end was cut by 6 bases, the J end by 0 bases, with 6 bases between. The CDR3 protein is CASSTSSYNEQFF. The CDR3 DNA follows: TGTGCCAGCAGCACCAGCTCCTACAATGAGCAGTTCTTC.

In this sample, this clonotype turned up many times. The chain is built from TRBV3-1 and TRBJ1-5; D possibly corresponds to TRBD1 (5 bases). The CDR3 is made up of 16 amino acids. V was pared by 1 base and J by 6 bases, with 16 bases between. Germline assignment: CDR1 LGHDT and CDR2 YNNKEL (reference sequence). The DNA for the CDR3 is TGTGCCAGCAGCCAAGGGCTTGTGGGGGTAGCTCAGCCCCAGCATTTT. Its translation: CASSQGLVGVAQPQHF. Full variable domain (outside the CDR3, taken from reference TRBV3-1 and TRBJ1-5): DTAVSQTPKYLVTQMGNDKSIKCEQNLGHDTMYWYKQDSKKFLKIMFSYNNKELIINETVPNRFSPKSPDKAHLNLHINSLELGDSAVYFCASSQGLVGVAQPQHFGDGTRLSIL.

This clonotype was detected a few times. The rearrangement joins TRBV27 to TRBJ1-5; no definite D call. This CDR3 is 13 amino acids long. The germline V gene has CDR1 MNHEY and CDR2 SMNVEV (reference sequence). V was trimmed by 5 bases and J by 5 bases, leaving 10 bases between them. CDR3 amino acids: CASSPADYQPQHF. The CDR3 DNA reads TGTGCCAGCAGTCCCGCTGACTATCAGCCCCAGCATTTT.

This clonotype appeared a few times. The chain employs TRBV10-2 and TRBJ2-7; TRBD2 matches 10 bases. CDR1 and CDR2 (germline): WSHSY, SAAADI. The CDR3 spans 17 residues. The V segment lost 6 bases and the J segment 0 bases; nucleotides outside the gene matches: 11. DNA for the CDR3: TGCGCCAGCAGAGAAAGTAGCGGGGGGCTTCGCTCCTACGAGCAGTACTTC. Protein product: CASRESSGGLRSYEQYF.

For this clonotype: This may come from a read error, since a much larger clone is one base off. This CDR3 reads CASSLGEGRTDEQFF. The CDR3 nucleotides are TGTGCCAGCAGCTTAGGAGAGGGGCGCACCGATGAGCAGTTCTTC. The rearrangement joins TRBV11-2 to TRBJ2-1; D assignment may be TRBD1 or TRBD2 (5 bases each). Per germline, CDR1 SGHAT and CDR2 FQNNGV. The CDR3 length is 15 residues. V was pared by 1 base and J by 8 bases, with 15 bases between.

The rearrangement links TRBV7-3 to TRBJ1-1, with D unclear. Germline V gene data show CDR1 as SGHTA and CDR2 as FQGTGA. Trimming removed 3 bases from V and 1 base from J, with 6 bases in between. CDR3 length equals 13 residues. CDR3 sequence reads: CASSFYRNTEAFF. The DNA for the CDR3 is TGTGCCAGCAGCTTCTACAGGAACACTGAAGCTTTCTTT.

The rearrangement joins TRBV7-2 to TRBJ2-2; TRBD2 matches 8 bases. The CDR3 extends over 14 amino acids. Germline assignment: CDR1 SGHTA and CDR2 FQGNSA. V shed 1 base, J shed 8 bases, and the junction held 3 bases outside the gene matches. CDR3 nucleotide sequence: TGTGCCAGCAGCTTAGAGGTAGCGGGAGGGGAGCTGTTTTTT. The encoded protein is CASSLEVAGGELFF. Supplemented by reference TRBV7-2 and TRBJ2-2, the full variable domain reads GAGVSQSPSNKVTEKGKDVELRCDPISGHTALYWYRQSLGQGLEFLIYFQGNSAPDKSGLPSDRFSAERTGGSVSTLTIQRTQQEDSAVYLCASSLEVAGGELFFGEGSRLTVL.